A selection of T cell receptor beta chains follows, all from one sample in a study of T cells in Graves' hyperthyroidism and ophthalmopathy. TCRdb re-analysed the multiplex PCR reads in MiXCR, keeping a single row per CDR3 protein. Among fewer than 400,000 distinct CDR3 sequences listed, around 16% were seen once. The sample comprised blood. The receptor set was obtained from a man aged 30 to 39 with Graves' hyperthyroidism. Each CDR3 is given with its conserved first and last residue. Each record gives: clone size, D gene, V gene, J gene, CDR3 protein, CDR3 DNA. A D gene is named only where the DNA matches it firmly. The size field is filled for only some rows; it gives once, few, many or a size class.

size: NA
D: NA
V: TRBV10-2
J: TRBJ2-3
CDR3: CASIATRGTDTQYF
DNA: TGCGCCAGCATCGCGACTAGAGGAACAGATACGCAGTATTTT

size: few
D: NA
V: TRBV2
J: TRBJ1-6
CDR3: CASSERRSYNSPLHF
DNA: TGTGCCAGCAGTGAACGGCGGTCGTATAATTCACCCCTCCACTTT

size: many
D: TRBD2
V: TRBV3-1
J: TRBJ2-7
CDR3: CASSQAGGRMGEQYF
DNA: TGTGCCAGCAGCCAAGCGGGAGGGAGAATGGGCGAGCAGTACTTC

size: many
D: NA
V: TRBV5-1
J: TRBJ2-1
CDR3: CASSQGQYNEQFF
DNA: TGCGCCAGCAGTCAGGGACAATACAATGAGCAGTTCTTC

size: NA
D: NA
V: TRBV19
J: TRBJ2-1
CDR3: CASSIGGRGNNEQFF
DNA: TGTGCCAGTAGTATCGGAGGGAGGGGGAACAATGAGCAGTTCTTC

size: many
D: TRBD2
V: TRBV12-3/TRBV12-4
J: TRBJ2-3
CDR3: CASSTRLAGGTDTQYF
DNA: TGTGCCAGCAGTACCCGACTAGCGGGAGGCACAGATACGCAGTATTTT

size: many
D: NA
V: TRBV18
J: TRBJ1-2
CDR3: CASSLTTKNGYTF
DNA: TGTGCCAGCTCACTAACGACAAAAAATGGCTACACCTTC

size: NA
D: NA
V: TRBV20-1
J: TRBJ2-2
CDR3: CSASNSGSRNRELFF
DNA: TGCAGTGCTAGCAACTCCGGGAGTCGTAACCGGGAGCTGTTTTTT

size: NA
D: NA
V: TRBV2
J: TRBJ1-5
CDR3: CASTGVGRGQPQHF
DNA: TGTGCCAGCACCGGGGTGGGTCGGGGACAGCCCCAGCATTTT

size: NA
D: NA
V: TRBV27
J: TRBJ1-4
CDR3: CASSLSGRYEKLFF
DNA: TGTGCCAGCAGTTTGTCGGGACGGTATGAAAAACTGTTTTTT

size: many
D: NA
V: TRBV27
J: TRBJ2-3
CDR3: CASSLWSADTQYF
DNA: TGTGCCAGCAGTTTATGGTCGGCAGATACGCAGTATTTT

size: NA
D: NA
V: TRBV7-3
J: TRBJ2-2
CDR3: CASSLIGGFSGELFF
DNA: TGTGCCAGCAGCTTAATCGGGGGTTTTTCCGGGGAGCTGTTTTTT